The 13 T cell receptor beta chains in this list originate from one sample, sequenced in a study of beta chain features in type 1 diabetes. Overall study findings and caveats: TCRB CDR3 length was moderately but significantly reduced in all four CD4+ subsets of Type 1 diabetes patients.

Sequencing targeted expressed TCRB transcripts, as all isolated RNA had been reverse transcribed. Produced via immunoSEQ multiplex PCR; TCRdb's table is partial and in-frame only. The repertoire holds 350,000 to 400,000 clones, with approximately 12% as singletons. Their antigens remain unidentified. The sequencing sample was made of naive CD4+ T cells from blood. These receptor sequences come from a woman aged 18-29 years with type 1 diabetes.

This clone was picked up a small number of times. The chain has TRBV10-3 and TRBJ2-1; TRBD2 matches 10 bases. Trimming took 3 bases from V and 5 from J; bases not matched to a gene: 13. Germline V CDR1 and CDR2: ENHRY, SYGVKD. The CDR3 is 18 amino acids. In nucleotides, the CDR3 is TGTGCCATCAGTGATGTAGCGGGAGGATTCAACGGGAACAATGAGCAGTTCTTC. Amino acids: CAISDVAGGFNGNNEQFF.

The chain has TRBV7-8 and TRBJ2-1; 7 bases fit TRBD2. Germline CDR1 is SGHVS and CDR2 is FQNEAQ. J gave up 9 bases and V 4 bases, and 15 bases lay outside the gene matches. This CDR3 has 16 residues. The CDR3 spells CASSSRPFTSVGEQFF. CDR3 bases: TGTGCCAGCAGCTCCCGGCCTTTTACTAGCGTGGGTGAGCAGTTCTTC.

V and J are TRBV9 and TRBJ2-7; 9 nucleotides agree with TRBD2. Germline V CDR1 and CDR2: SGDLS, YYNGEE. V lost 4 bases, J lost 5 bases, and 7 bases stayed unmatched. This CDR3 is built from 14 residues. The CDR3, as DNA: TGTGCCAGCAGCTTGCGGGAGGGCCCCGACGAGCAGTACTTC. Its translation is CASSLREGPDEQYF.

The chain has TRBV28 and TRBJ1-2, with D perhaps TRBD1 (6 bases). Germline lookup yields CDR1 MDHEN and CDR2 SYDVKM. The V end was cut by 5 bases, the J end by 4 bases, with 8 bases between. This CDR3 has 12 amino acids. CDR3 loop: CASSQDSYGYTF. In nucleotides, the CDR3 is TGTGCCAGCAGTCAGGACAGCTATGGCTACACCTTC.

This clone was seen a few times. This chain connects TRBV5-1 to TRBJ2-3, with 10 bases fitting TRBD1. CDR1 and CDR2 (germline): SGHRS, YFSETQ. This CDR3 has 16 residues. With 2 bases clipped from V and 2 bases from J, the junction kept 5 bases outside the gene matches. The CDR3 DNA is TGCGCCAGCAGCTTTTCTGGGACAGGGGACACAGATACGCAGTATTTT. Its translation is CASSFSGTGDTDTQYF.

CDR3: CASSSNRYTEAFF. The CDR3 coding sequence is TGTGCCAGCAGCTCTAATCGTTACACTGAAGCTTTCTTT. V is TRBV7-2 and J is TRBJ1-1; D is uncertain. The germline gives CDR1 SGHTA, CDR2 FQGNSA. This CDR3 comprises 13 residues. Trimming left V 4 bases short and J 3 bases short, with 9 bases between.

The chain couples TRBV9 to TRBJ2-1; 10 bases match TRBD2. The V gene's germline CDR1 is SGDLS and CDR2 YYNGEE. CDR3 length: 15 residues. V trimming: 4 bases; J trimming: 2 bases; junction bases outside the gene matches: 3. For the CDR3, the DNA is TGTGCCAGCAGCTCTAGCGGGGGCCCCTACAATGAGCAGTTCTTC. Translating gives CASSSSGGPYNEQFF.

CDR3 amino acids: CASSLGVGADTQYF. CDR3 nucleotides: TGTGCCAGCAGCCTTGGCGTGGGAGCGGATACGCAGTATTTT. The chain is built from TRBV11-3 and TRBJ2-3, with a weak D call TRBD2 (5 bases). Trimming left V 5 bases short and J 6 bases short, with 15 bases between. The CDR3 has 14 residues. Germline V lookup: CDR1 SGHNT, CDR2 YENEEA.

The CDR3, as DNA: TGTGCCAGCAGTTTACCCAGGGGTCGATTACCCCAGCATTTT. Encoded protein: CASSLPRGRLPQHF. This chain links TRBV28 with TRBJ1-5, with D perhaps matching TRBD1 (6 bases). Trimming stripped 2 bases from V and 10 bases from J, with 15 bases between. Germline V gene sequence: CDR1 MDHEN, CDR2 SYDVKM. This CDR3 is 14 amino acids long.

This clone was seen a few times. The chain has TRBV7-9 and TRBJ2-1; 7 bases are a match to TRBD2. The CDR3 is made up of 14 amino acids. CDR1 is SEHNR, CDR2 FQNEAQ, per germline (reference sequence). V was clipped by 1 base and J by 5 bases; unmatched bases: 2. The CDR3 protein is CASSLVLADNEQFF. The CDR3 DNA sequence: TGTGCCAGCAGCTTAGTGCTAGCGGACAATGAGCAGTTCTTC. Using reference TRBV7-9 and TRBJ2-1 for the parts outside the CDR3, the full variable domain is DTGVSQNPRHKITKRGQNVTFRCDPISEHNRLYWYRQTLGQGPEFLTYFQNEAQLEKSRLLSDRFSAERPKGSFSTLEIQRTEQGDSAMYLCASSLVLADNEQFFGPGTRLTVL.

V usage is TRBV4-3 and J usage is TRBJ2-2, with D hard to call. The CDR3 extends over 16 amino acids. Trimming shortened V by 1 base and J by 6 bases, and 15 bases separated the two germline ends. The germline V gene has CDR1 LGHNA and CDR2 YSLEER. Here the CDR3 DNA reads TGCGCCAGCAGCCAAGTTGGGCCCAGAACAGCCGGGGAGCTGTTTTTT. Translating gives CASSQVGPRTAGELFF.

This clone was observed a few times. The same CDR3 also results from other DNA sequences found in this sample. The chain couples TRBV5-1 to TRBJ1-1, with D perhaps matching TRBD1 (5 bases). Trimming stripped 4 bases from V and 5 bases from J, with 9 bases between. This CDR3 region has 12 residues. Germline loops: CDR1 SGHRS, CDR2 YFSETQ. CDR3: CASSLRGTEAFF. The CDR3 DNA follows: TGCGCCAGCAGCCTCCGGGGGACTGAAGCTTTCTTT.

The V and J genes are TRBV19 and TRBJ1-5, with a possible D match to TRBD1 (6 bases). Germline V gives CDR1 LNHDA, CDR2 SQIVND (reference sequence). The ends were cut back, 4 bases at V and 11 bases at J, with 15 bases in the middle. The CDR3 is 13 residues long. This CDR3 reads CASSTGTHLAQHF. In DNA form, the CDR3 reads TGTGCCAGTAGTACCGGGACACACTTGGCCCAGCATTTT.